This TCR beta chain was observed in a study of T cell responses to AZD1222 COVID-19 vaccine. Study-wide findings and caveats: Reportedly, nearly half of unique spike TCRs recognized epitopes outside B.1.351/B.1.1.7 mutations. Spike-specific TCR depth and breadth grew after two AZD1222 doses. Baseline seropositives among AZD1222 recipients totaled only five to seven. White British people made up most donors, females outnumbered males, and clonal diversity was possibly underestimated.

V was clipped by 7 bases and J by 5 bases; unmatched bases: 5. Germline CDR1 and CDR2: SQVTM and ANQGSEA. This CDR3 has 12 residues. Clones were sequenced by immunoSEQ multiplex PCR, and TCRdb holds only the in-frame ones, with some missing. The profile covers some 150,000 clones, with more than 70% appearing a single time and about 5% taken by the ten largest. Comment on this clone: Its matching antigen is unknown.

Sequencing was performed on peripheral blood, taken 28 days after the second AZD1222 dose. The rearrangement links TRBV29-1 to TRBJ2-7; 10 nucleotides line up with TRBD1. The TCR originated in an adult who received the AZD1222 COVID-19 vaccine. The CDR3 loop is CSGRTGGDEQYF. DNA of the CDR3: TGCAGCGGCCGGACAGGGGGGGACGAGCAGTACTTC.